The sequence of this T cell receptor beta chain was determined in a study of T cells in localized non-small cell lung cancer. Whole-study findings and limits: Uninvolved adjacent lung showed higher T cell clonality than tumor. The study linked higher blood T cell density to longer overall survival. The appearance of a median 57 of the top 100 tumor clones was seen in adjacent lung. As only one tumor region underwent sequencing, heterogeneity remains possible.

Worth noting for this clone: Its cognate antigen is unknown.

Sequencing was performed with immunoSEQ multiplex PCR; in TCRdb, only in-frame clones are kept and a portion is missing. The sample consists of fewer than 95,000 clones, around 90% of them appearing once. The CDR3 has 13 amino acids. The ends were cut back, 7 bases at V and 6 bases at J, with 18 bases in the middle. The germline CDR1 and CDR2 sequences are SQVTM and ANQGSEA. The sample in question was PBMCs, obtained before any cancer treatment. The receptor comes from a woman aged 40-70 years with stage II squamous cell lung carcinoma. The gene calls are TRBV29-1 and TRBJ1-2; D not resolved. The CDR3: CSARPAYSDGYTF. The CDR3 region has the DNA TGCAGCGCCCGACCCGCGTATTCGGATGGCTACACCTTC.